Below are 14 T cell receptor beta chains sequenced from a single sample in a study of blood T cell repertoires in COVID-19. The method was immunoSEQ multiplex PCR; TCRdb's version includes in-frame clones alone and lacks a portion of them. Of about 260,000 clones listed, 90% are singletons. Sequenced input: PBMCs or T cells enriched from blood (not recorded which). All receptors come from a man in his fifties or sixties who had been exposed to COVID-19.

The V gene is TRBV18, the J gene TRBJ1-1, with 8 bases fitting TRBD1. The junction had 6 bases not matched to a gene; V was cut back by 6 bases and J by 0 bases. There are 15 residues in the CDR3. Germline values: CDR1 KGHSH, CDR2 LQKENI. CDR3 amino acids: CASSTRQGLNTEAFF. The CDR3, as DNA: TGTGCCAGCTCCACTCGACAGGGGTTGAACACTGAAGCTTTCTTT.

This clone occurred once. The V and J genes are TRBV7-2 and TRBJ1-1; the match to TRBD1 covers 7 bases. Germline V gives CDR1 SGHTA, CDR2 FQGNSA. The J segment lost 3 bases and the V segment lost 1 base, leaving 11 bases of the junction unmatched. The CDR3 covers 17 residues. In DNA form, the CDR3 reads TGTGCCAGCAGCTTAGGACAGGGTCGCTCTCACGACACTGAAGCTTTCTTT. Its translation: CASSLGQGRSHDTEAFF.

The chain carries TRBV3-1 (or the pseudogene TRBV3-2) and TRBJ1-2, with D possibly TRBD1 on 5 matching bases. V gave up 3 bases and J gave up 2 bases, with 13 bases separating them. The length of the CDR3 is 15 residues. Per germline, CDR1 LGHDT and CDR2 YNNKEL (reference sequence). The CDR3 DNA follows: TGTGCCAGCAGCCACCTCTCCGGGGGGAACTATGGCTACACCTTC. It codes for CASSHLSGGNYGYTF.

This clone was seen a single time. This chain connects TRBV6-6 to TRBJ1-6; 9 bases agree with TRBD1. Per the germline V gene, CDR1 is MNHNY and CDR2 is SVGAGI (reference sequence). There are 15 residues in the CDR3. V shed 5 bases and J 9 bases; nucleotides not matched to a gene: 8. CDR3 sequence reads: CASSGTQGAGSPLHF. In DNA form, the CDR3 reads TGTGCCAGCAGTGGTACACAGGGGGCAGGTTCACCCCTCCACTTT.

This clone was counted only a few times. The chain combines TRBV11-2 with TRBJ1-2, with 10 bases that match TRBD1. Losses at the gene ends were 7 bases for V and 8 bases for J; bases not matched to a gene: 7. This CDR3 is built from 13 residues. Per germline, CDR1 SGHAT and CDR2 FQNNGV. This CDR3 is CASTGRTGGGYTF. In nucleotides, the CDR3 is TGTGCCAGCACCGGTAGGACAGGGGGAGGCTACACCTTC.

The V gene is TRBV7-2, the J gene TRBJ1-1; no clear D gene. This CDR3 contains 15 residues. Trimming took off 1 base at V and 0 bases at J, with 9 bases between the two ends. Germline V lookup: CDR1 SGHTA, CDR2 FQGNSA. The CDR3 nucleotides read TGTGCCAGCAGCTTAGGACGGGTCATGAACACTGAAGCTTTCTTT. It encodes CASSLGRVMNTEAFF.

The J gene is TRBJ1-5, the V gene TRBV4-1; D gene uncertain. The V and J ends lost 2 bases and 0 bases respectively, with 8 bases between them. CDR3 length: 15 residues. The germline V gene encodes CDR1 MGHRA and CDR2 YSYEKL. The CDR3 bases are TGCGCCAGCAGCCAAATAGGAGGTAGCAATCAGCCCCAGCATTTT. Amino acids: CASSQIGGSNQPQHF.

This clone has only one observation. The chain links TRBV7-9 to TRBJ1-2, with D unclear. V was shortened by 6 bases and J by 2 bases, with 25 bases between the two germline ends. CDR1 and CDR2 from the germline V gene are SEHNR and FQNEAQ (reference sequence). The CDR3 is 18 amino acids. CDR3 residues: CASSDLAGGPYPNYGYTF. Written as DNA, the CDR3 is TGTGCCAGCAGTGATTTGGCGGGCGGCCCGTACCCAAACTATGGCTACACCTTC.

The gene calls are TRBV7-3 and TRBJ2-7, with D possibly being TRBD1 (5 bases). The V gene's germline CDR1 is SGHTA and CDR2 FQGTGA. This CDR3 region has 14 residues. Trimming left V 5 bases short and J 7 bases short, with 18 bases between. The CDR3 spells CASSPTGAAGEQYF. For the CDR3, the DNA is TGTGCCAGCAGCCCCACTGGGGCCGCCGGGGAGCAGTACTTC.

In its sample, this clone was seen once. The chain carries TRBV12-3 or TRBV12-4 and TRBJ2-3, with D possibly matching TRBD1 (6 bases). The V end was cut by 6 bases, the J end by 4 bases, with 11 bases between. This CDR3 has 13 amino acids. CDR3 in amino acids: CASRSQGSDTQYF. DNA of the CDR3: TGTGCCAGCAGATCACAGGGTTCAGATACGCAGTATTTT.

V is TRBV5-1 and J is TRBJ1-3; 7 bases align to TRBD1. The V gene's germline CDR1 is SGHRS and CDR2 YFSETQ. V trimming: 4 bases; J trimming: 0 bases; junction bases outside the gene matches: 10. The CDR3 loop spans 17 amino acids. CDR3 coding DNA: TGCGCCAGCAGCGCCGGGACAGTTCCTACCTCTGGAAACACCATATATTTT. This codes for CASSAGTVPTSGNTIYF.

The chain couples TRBV4-1 to TRBJ2-2; TRBD1 is a possible D gene (6 bases). Trimming stripped 1 base from V and 0 bases from J, with 9 bases between. This CDR3 has 16 amino acids. The germline gives CDR1 MGHRA, CDR2 YSYEKL. As DNA, the CDR3 is TGCGCCAGCAGCCAAGCGACAGGCTCGAACACCGGGGAGCTGTTTTTT. This translates into CASSQATGSNTGELFF.

This clone was detected once. The CDR3 protein is CASRSQDRDRGYTF. CDR3 coding DNA: TGTGCCAGCAGATCCCAAGACAGGGACCGGGGCTACACCTTC. The V call is TRBV6-5, the J call TRBJ1-2, with 7 bases that match TRBD1. CDR3 length: 14 residues. Germline V lookup: CDR1 MNHEY, CDR2 SVGAGI. V lost 6 bases to trimming and J lost 8 bases; unmatched junction nucleotides: 12.

The chain employs TRBV5-6 and TRBJ2-1; weak D call: TRBD1 (6 bases). Trimming stripped 2 bases from V and 4 bases from J, with 13 bases between. This CDR3 region has 15 residues. Germline V gene data show CDR1 as SGHDT and CDR2 as YYEEEE. In DNA, the CDR3 is TGTGCCAGCAGCTTTAGGGGGACGAAATACAATGAGCAGTTCTTC. This codes for CASSFRGTKYNEQFF.